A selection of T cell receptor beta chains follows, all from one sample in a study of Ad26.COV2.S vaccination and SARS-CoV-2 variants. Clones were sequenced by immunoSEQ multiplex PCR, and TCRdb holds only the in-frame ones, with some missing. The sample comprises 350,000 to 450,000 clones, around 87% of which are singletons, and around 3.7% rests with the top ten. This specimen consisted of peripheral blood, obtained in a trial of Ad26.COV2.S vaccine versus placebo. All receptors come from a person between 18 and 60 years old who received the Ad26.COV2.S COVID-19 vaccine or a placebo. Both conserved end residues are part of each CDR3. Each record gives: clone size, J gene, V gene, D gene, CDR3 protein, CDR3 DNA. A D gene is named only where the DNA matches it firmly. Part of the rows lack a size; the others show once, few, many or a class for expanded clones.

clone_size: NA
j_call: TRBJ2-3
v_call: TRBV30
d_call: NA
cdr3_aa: CAWRRDGRTDTQYF
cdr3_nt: TGTGCCTGGAGACGGGACGGCCGCACAGATACGCAGTATTTT

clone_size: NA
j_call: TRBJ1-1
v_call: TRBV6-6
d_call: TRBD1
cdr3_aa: CASSYDRGYPTEAFF
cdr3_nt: TGTGCCAGCAGTTACGACAGGGGATATCCCACTGAAGCTTTCTTT

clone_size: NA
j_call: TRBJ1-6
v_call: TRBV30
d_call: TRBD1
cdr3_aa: CAYKGTGYSPLHF
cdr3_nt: TGTGCCTATAAGGGGACAGGGTATTCACCCCTCCACTTT

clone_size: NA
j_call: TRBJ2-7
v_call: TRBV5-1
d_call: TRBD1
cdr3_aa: CASSLAGQGAGEQYF
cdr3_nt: TGCGCCAGCAGCTTGGCCGGGCAGGGGGCGGGCGAGCAGTACTTC

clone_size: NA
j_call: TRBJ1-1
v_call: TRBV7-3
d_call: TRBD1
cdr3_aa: CASSSGQGVQAFF
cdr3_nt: TGTGCCAGCAGCTCGGGACAGGGCGTCCAAGCTTTCTTT

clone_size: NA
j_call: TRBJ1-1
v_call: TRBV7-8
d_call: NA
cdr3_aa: CASSFTSQGNTEAFF
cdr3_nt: TGTGCCAGCAGCTTTACCTCACAGGGAAACACTGAAGCTTTCTTT

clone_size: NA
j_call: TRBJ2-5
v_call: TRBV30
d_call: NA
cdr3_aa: CAWSPGKVVGETQYF
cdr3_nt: TGTGCCTGGAGTCCCGGGAAAGTAGTAGGAGAGACCCAGTACTTC

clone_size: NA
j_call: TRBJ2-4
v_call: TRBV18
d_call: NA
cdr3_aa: CASSNNDRLDF
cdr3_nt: TGTGCCAGCTCAAACAACGACAGGCTAGACTTC

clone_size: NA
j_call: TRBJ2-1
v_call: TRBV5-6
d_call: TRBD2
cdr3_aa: CATYALAGGNNEQFF
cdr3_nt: TGTGCCACCTATGCCCTAGCGGGGGGCAACAATGAGCAGTTCTTC

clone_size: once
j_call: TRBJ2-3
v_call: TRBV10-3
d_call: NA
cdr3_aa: CAIKGGMPDTQYF
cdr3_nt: TGTGCCATCAAAGGGGGTATGCCAGATACGCAGTATTTT

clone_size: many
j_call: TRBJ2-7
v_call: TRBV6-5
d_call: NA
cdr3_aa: CASSYSAGGVEQYF
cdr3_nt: TGTGCCAGCAGTTACTCGGCTGGAGGGGTCGAGCAGTACTTC

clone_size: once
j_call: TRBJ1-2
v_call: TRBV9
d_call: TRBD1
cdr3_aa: CASSPRTGEGYTF
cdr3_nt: TGTGCCAGCAGCCCCCGGACAGGGGAAGGCTACACCTTC

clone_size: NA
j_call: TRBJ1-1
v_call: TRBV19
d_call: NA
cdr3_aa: CASNLAGDEAFF
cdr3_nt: TGTGCCAGTAATTTGGCGGGGGATGAAGCTTTCTTT

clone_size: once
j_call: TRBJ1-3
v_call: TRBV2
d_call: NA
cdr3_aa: CASRSLGAGNTIYF
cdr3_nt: TGTGCCAGCAGAAGCCTAGGGGCTGGAAACACCATATATTTT

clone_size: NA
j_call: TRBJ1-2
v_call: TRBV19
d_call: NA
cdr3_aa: CASSKEAIYGYTF
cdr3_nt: TGTGCCAGTAGTAAAGAGGCAATCTATGGCTACACCTTC

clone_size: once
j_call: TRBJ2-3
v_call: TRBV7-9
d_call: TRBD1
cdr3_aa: CASSLGGTDTDTQYF
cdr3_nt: TGTGCCAGCAGCTTAGGGGGGACAGATACAGATACGCAGTATTTT

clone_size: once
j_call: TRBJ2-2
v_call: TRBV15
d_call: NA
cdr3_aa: CATSREKSGPGELFF
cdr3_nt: TGTGCCACCAGCAGAGAGAAGAGTGGTCCCGGGGAGCTGTTTTTT

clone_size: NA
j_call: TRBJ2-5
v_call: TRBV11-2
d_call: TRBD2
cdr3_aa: CASSPWEGLQETQYF
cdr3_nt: TGTGCCAGCAGCCCCTGGGAGGGATTACAAGAGACCCAGTACTTC

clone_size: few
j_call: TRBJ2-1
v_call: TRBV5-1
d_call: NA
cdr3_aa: CASTSRGSEQFF
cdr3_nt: TGCGCCAGCACCTCCAGGGGTAGTGAGCAGTTCTTC

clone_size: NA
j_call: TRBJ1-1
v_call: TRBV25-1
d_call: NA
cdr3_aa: CASSVSTEAFF
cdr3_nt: TGTGCCAGCAGCGTGAGTACTGAAGCTTTCTTT

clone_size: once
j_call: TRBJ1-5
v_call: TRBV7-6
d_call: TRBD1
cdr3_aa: CASSLEQGVNQPQHF
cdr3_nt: TGTGCCAGCAGCTTAGAACAGGGGGTAAATCAGCCCCAGCATTTT

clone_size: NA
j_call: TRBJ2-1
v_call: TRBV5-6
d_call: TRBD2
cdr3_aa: CASSLYVLAGGRGEQFF
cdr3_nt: TGTGCCAGCAGCTTGTATGTGCTAGCGGGGGGGCGCGGTGAGCAGTTCTTC

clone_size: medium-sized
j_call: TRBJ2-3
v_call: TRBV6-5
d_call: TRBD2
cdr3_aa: CASSKAGGQGDTQYF
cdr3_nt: TGTGCCAGCAGCAAAGCGGGGGGGCAGGGAGATACGCAGTATTTT

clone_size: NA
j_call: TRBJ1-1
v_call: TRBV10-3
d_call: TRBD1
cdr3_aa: CAISESRQGFNEAFF
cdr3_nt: TGTGCCATCAGTGAATCTAGACAGGGGTTTAATGAAGCTTTCTTT

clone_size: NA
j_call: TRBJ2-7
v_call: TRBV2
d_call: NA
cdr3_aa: CASSGMGGYEQYF
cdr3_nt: TGTGCCAGCAGCGGGATGGGGGGTTACGAGCAGTACTTC

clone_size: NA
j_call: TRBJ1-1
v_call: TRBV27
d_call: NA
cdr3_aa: CASSFSGTYSTEAFF
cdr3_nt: TGTGCCAGCAGTTTCTCCGGGACTTATTCCACTGAAGCTTTCTTT

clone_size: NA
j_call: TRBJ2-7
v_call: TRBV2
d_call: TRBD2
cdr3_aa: CASRLGLAGAYEQYF
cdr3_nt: TGTGCCAGCAGACTGGGACTAGCGGGGGCCTACGAGCAGTACTTC

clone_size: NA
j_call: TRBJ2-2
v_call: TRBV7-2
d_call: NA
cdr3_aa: CASSFFFLWGNTGELFF
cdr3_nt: TGTGCCAGCAGCTTCTTTTTTCTGTGGGGAAACACCGGGGAGCTGTTTTTT

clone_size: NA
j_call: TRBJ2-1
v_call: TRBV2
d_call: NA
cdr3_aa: CASSLHRAYGNEQFF
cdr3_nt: TGTGCCAGCAGTTTACACAGGGCATACGGCAATGAGCAGTTCTTC

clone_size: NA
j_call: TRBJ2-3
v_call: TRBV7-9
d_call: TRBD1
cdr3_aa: CASSSYGTGVYDTQYF
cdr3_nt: TGTGCCAGCAGCTCCTATGGGACAGGGGTCTACGATACGCAGTATTTT

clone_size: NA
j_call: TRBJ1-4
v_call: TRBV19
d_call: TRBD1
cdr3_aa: CASSPRRGTNEKLFF
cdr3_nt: TGTGCCAGTAGTCCCCGCAGGGGGACTAATGAAAAACTGTTTTTT

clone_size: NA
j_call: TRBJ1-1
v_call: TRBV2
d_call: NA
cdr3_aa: CASSEALGFMNTEAFF
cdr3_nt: TGTGCCAGCAGTGAAGCTCTCGGATTTATGAACACTGAAGCTTTCTTT

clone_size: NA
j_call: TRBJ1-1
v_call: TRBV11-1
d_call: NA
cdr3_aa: CASSRTGNTEAFF
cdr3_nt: TGTGCCAGCAGCCGTACAGGGAACACTGAAGCTTTCTTT

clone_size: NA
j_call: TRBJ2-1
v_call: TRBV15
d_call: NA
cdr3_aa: CATSREGQSSYNEQFF
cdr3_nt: TGTGCCACCAGCAGAGAGGGCCAGTCCTCCTACAATGAGCAGTTCTTC

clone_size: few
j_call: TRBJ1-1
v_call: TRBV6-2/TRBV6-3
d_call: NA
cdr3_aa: CASSYGVTEAFF
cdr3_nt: TGTGCCAGCAGTTATGGCGTTACTGAAGCTTTCTTT

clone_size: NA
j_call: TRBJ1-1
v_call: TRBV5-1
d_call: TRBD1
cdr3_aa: CASSLAGRGVNTEAFF
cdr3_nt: TGCGCCAGCAGCTTGGCAGGCAGGGGGGTGAACACTGAAGCTTTCTTT

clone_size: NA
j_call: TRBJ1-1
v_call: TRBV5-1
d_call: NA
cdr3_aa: CASSLEIEVWTEAFF
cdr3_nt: TGCGCCAGCAGCTTGGAGATCGAGGTTTGGACTGAAGCTTTCTTT

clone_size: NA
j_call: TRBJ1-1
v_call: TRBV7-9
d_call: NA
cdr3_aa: CASSLGGTPTEAFF
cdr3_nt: TGTGCCAGCAGCTTGGGCGGGACTCCAACTGAAGCTTTCTTT

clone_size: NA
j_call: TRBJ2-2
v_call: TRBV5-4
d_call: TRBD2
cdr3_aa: CASSWGTGGGVTGELFF
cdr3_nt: TGTGCCAGCAGCTGGGGGACGGGCGGGGGAGTTACCGGGGAGCTGTTTTTT

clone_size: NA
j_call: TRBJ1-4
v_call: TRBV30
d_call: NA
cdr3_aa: CAWSVLSTNEKLFF
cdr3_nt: TGTGCCTGGAGTGTACTTTCTACAAATGAAAAACTGTTTTTT

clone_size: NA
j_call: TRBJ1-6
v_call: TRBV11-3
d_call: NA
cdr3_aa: CASSLGGSYSPLHF
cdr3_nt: TGTGCCAGCAGCTTAGGGGGGTCATATTCACCCCTCCACTTT

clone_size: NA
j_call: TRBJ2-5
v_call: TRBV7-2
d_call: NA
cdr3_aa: CASTRRGGAGETQYF
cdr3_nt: TGTGCCAGCACTCGACGGGGCGGCGCGGGAGAGACCCAGTACTTC

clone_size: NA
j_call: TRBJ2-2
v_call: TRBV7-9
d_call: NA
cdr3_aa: CAGKGGSGELFF
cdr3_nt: TGTGCCGGAAAGGGCGGTAGTGGGGAGCTGTTTTTT

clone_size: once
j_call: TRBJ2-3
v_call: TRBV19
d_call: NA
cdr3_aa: CASSITPASTDTQYF
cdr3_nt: TGTGCCAGTAGTATAACGCCGGCTAGCACAGATACGCAGTATTTT

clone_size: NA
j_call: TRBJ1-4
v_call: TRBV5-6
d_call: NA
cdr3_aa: CASSVDATNEKLFF
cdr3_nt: TGTGCCAGCAGCGTAGATGCAACTAATGAAAAACTGTTTTTT

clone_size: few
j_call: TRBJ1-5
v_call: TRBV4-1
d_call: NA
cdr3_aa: CASSRNGRNNQPQHF
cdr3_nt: TGCGCCAGCAGCCGTAACGGGCGGAACAATCAGCCCCAGCATTTT

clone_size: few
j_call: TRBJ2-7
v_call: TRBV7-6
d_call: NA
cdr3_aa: CASSLTASSYEQYF
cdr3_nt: TGTGCCAGCAGCTTGACGGCGAGCTCCTACGAGCAGTACTTC

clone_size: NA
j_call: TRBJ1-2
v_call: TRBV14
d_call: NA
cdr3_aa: CASRGNSGYGYTF
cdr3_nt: TGTGCCAGCAGAGGGAACAGTGGCTATGGCTACACCTTC

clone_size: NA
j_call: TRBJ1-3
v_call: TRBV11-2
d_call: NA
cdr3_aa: CASSERPGNTIYF
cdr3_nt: TGTGCCAGCAGCGAACGGCCGGGAAACACCATATATTTT

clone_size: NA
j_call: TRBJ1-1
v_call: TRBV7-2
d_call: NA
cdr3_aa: CASSLDWVNTEAFF
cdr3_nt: TGTGCCAGCAGCTTAGATTGGGTGAACACTGAAGCTTTCTTT

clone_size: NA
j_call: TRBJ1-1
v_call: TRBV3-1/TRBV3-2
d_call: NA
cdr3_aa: CASSQVPGANTEAFF
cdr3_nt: TGTGCCAGCAGCCAAGTTCCGGGGGCGAACACTGAAGCTTTCTTT

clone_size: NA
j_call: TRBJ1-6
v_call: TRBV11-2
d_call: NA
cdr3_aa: CASSLASLALHF
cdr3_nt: TGTGCCAGCAGCTTAGCCTCTCTGGCCCTCCACTTT

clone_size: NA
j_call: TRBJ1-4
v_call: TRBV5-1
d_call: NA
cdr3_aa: CASSSGPREEKLFF
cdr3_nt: TGCGCCAGCAGCTCGGGACCCAGAGAGGAAAAACTGTTTTTT

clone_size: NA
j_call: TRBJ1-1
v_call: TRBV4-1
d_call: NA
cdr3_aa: CASSLGSPEAFF
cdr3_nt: TGCGCCAGCAGCCTGGGGAGCCCTGAAGCTTTCTTT

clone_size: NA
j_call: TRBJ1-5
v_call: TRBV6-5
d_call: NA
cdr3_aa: CASKDSPNQPQHF
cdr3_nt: TGTGCCAGCAAGGACAGCCCTAATCAGCCCCAGCATTTT

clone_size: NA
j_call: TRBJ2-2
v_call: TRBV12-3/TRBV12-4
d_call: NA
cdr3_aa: CASSSFGTGELFF
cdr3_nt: TGTGCCAGCAGTTCATTCGGGACCGGGGAGCTGTTTTTT

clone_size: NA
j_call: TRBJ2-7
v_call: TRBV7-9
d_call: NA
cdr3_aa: CASSLSAYEQYF
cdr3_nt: TGTGCCAGCAGCTTATCTGCCTACGAGCAGTACTTC

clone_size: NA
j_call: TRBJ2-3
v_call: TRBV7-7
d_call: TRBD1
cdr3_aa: CASSLGTGYTQYF
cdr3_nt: TGTGCTAGCAGCTTAGGGACAGGATATACGCAGTATTTT

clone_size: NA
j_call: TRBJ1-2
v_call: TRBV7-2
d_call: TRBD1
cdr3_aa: CASSLDRGYGYTF
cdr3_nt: TGTGCCAGCAGCTTAGACAGGGGTTATGGCTACACCTTC

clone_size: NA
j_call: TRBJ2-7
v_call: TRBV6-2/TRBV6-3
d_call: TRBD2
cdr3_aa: CASSPEAGGPYEQYF
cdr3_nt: TGTGCCAGCAGCCCAGAAGCGGGGGGGCCCTACGAGCAGTACTTC